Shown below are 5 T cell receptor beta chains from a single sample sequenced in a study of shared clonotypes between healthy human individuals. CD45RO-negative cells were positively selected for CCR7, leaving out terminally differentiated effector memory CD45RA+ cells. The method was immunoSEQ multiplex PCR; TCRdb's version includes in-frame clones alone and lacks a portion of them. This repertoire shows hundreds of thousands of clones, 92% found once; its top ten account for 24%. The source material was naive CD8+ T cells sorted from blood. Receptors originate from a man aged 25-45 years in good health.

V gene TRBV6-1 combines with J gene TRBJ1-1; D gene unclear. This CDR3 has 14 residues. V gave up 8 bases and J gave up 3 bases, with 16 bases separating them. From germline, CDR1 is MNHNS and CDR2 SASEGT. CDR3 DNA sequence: TGTGCCAGCGGGAAGGAGGAGGAGTACACTGAAGCTTTCTTT. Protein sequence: CASGKEEEYTEAFF.

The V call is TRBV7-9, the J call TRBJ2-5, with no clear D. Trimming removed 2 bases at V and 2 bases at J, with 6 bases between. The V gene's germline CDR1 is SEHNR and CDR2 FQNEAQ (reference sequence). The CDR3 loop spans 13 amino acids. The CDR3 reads CASSLSEQETQYF. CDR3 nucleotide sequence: TGTGCCAGCAGCTTATCAGAACAAGAGACCCAGTACTTC.

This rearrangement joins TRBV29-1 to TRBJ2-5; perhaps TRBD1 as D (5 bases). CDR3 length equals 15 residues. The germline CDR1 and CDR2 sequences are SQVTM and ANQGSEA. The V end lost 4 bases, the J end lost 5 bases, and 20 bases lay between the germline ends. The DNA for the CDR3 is TGCAGCGTTGCCCTATGGGTTGGGGCCGGGGAGACCCAGTACTTC. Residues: CSVALWVGAGETQYF.

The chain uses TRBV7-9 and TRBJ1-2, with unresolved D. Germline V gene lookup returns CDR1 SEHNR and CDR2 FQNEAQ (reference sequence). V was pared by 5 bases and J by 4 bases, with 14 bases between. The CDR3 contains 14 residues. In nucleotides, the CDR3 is TGTGCCAGCAGCGCACCACCTACCCCCTATGGCTACACCTTC. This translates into CASSAPPTPYGYTF.

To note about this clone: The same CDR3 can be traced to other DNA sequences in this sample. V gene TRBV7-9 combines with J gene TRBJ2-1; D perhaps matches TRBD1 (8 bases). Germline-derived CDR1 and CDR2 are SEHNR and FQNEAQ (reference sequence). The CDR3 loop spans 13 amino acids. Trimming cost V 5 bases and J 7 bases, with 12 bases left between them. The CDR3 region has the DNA TGTGCCAGCAGCCTACAGGGGGGGAATGAGCAGTTCTTC. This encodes CASSLQGGNEQFF.